This T cell receptor (beta chain) comes out of a study of CD8 T cells in ankylosing spondylitis. MiXCR was run by TCRdb on the 5' RACE reads, yielding one entry per CDR3 protein. Of around 770,000 distinct CDR3 sequences listed, over 15% were seen once; the top ten hold around 19%. As concerns this clonotype: Its antigen is not identified.

The study's findings and limits: For ankylosing spondylitis blood, a TCR beta motif of several highly homologous variants appeared characteristic.

The sequenced sample consisted of blood, either unsorted or a sorted T cell fraction (not recorded which). The clonotype originates from a male donor with ankylosing spondylitis.

The CDR3 sequence: CASSLAGRGPNQPQHF. CDR3 DNA sequence: TGTGCCAGCAGCTTAGCCGGCAGGGGCCCCAATCAGCCCCAGCATTTT. V gene TRBV11-2 combines with J gene TRBJ1-5; D perhaps matches TRBD1 (6 bases). This CDR3 spans 16 amino acids. V dropped 1 base and J dropped 3 bases, with 13 bases sitting between them. Looked up from germline, CDR1 is SGHAT and CDR2 is FQNNGV.